The present T cell receptor beta chain was sequenced within a study of blood T cells in healthy people across ages. Sample-barcoded 5' priming and a J-beta primer mix drove a second PCR of roughly 7 to 11 cycles. Every sample gave at least 2.5 million paired-end reads containing CDR3. From the 5' RACE reads, TCRdb called clonotypes with MiXCR, one entry per CDR3 protein. The repertoire includes more than 1 million distinct CDR3 sequences, roughly 45% of them detected once, and 18% sits in the top ten. The CDR3 runs to 12 residues. The V gene's germline CDR1 is SEHNR and CDR2 FQNEAQ (reference sequence). The V gene lost 4 bases and the J gene lost 8 bases, with 11 bases spanning the gap.

Sequenced: blood. This sequence was found in a woman aged 60-75 years in good health. This chain links TRBV7-9 with TRBJ1-1; D is ambiguous. CDR3: CASSSTGVEAFF. CDR3 sequence (DNA): TGTGCCAGCAGCTCAACCGGGGTCGAAGCTTTCTTT. Together with reference TRBV7-9 and TRBJ1-1, the CDR3 gives the full variable domain: DTGVSQNPRHKITKRGQNVTFRCDPISEHNRLYWYRQTLGQGPEFLTYFQNEAQLEKSRLLSDRFSAERPKGSFSTLEIQRTEQGDSAMYLCASSSTGVEAFFGQGTRLTVV.